These 31 T cell receptor beta chains were sequenced from one sample in a study of early T cells in non-severe SARS-CoV-2 infection. One entry per CDR3 protein results from TCRdb running MiXCR on the 5' RACE reads. The data hold roughly 90,000 distinct CDR3 sequences, with about 15% observed a single time. What was sequenced was whole blood. Receptors originate from an adult who was a healthcare worker with PCR-confirmed SARS-CoV-2 infection or an uninfected control (not recorded which).

Worth noting for this clonotype: One end of the junction is discordant with germline, which a read error may explain. The CDR3 nucleotides are TGTGCTAGCAGCTTAGGACCCCAAGAGACCCAGTACTTC. Residues: CASSLGPQETQYF. The chain recombines TRBV7-7 with TRBJ2-5; no firm D call. Germline CDR1 and CDR2: SSHAT and FNYEAQ (reference sequence). The CDR3 covers 13 residues.

The chain uses TRBV7-2 and TRBJ1-2; weak D call: TRBD1 (5 bases). Trimming took 1 base from V and 8 from J, leaving 11 bases between them. The CDR3 is made up of 13 amino acids. Germline CDR1 reads SGHTA; CDR2 reads FQGNSA. CDR3 bases: TGTGCCAGCAGCTTAGGGGGCGGGGACGGCTACACCTTC. It yields the protein CASSLGGGDGYTF. The entire variable domain, with the rest obtained from reference TRBV7-2 and TRBJ1-2, is as follows: GAGVSQSPSNKVTEKGKDVELRCDPISGHTALYWYRQSLGQGLEFLIYFQGNSAPDKSGLPSDRFSAERTGGSVSTLTIQRTQQEDSAVYLCASSLGGGDGYTFGSGTRLTVV.

This clonotype was found a few times. The gene calls are TRBV10-3 and TRBJ2-3, with 8 bases that match TRBD2. CDR3 length: 15 residues. The V gene end was trimmed by 11 bases and the J gene end by 1 base; junction bases not matched to a gene: 11. The V gene's germline CDR1 is ENHRY and CDR2 SYGVKD. Here the CDR3 DNA reads TGTGCCGCTCGGGGGGGTAGCCTTGGCACAGATACGCAGTATTTT. Translating it yields CAARGGSLGTDTQYF.

V usage is TRBV20-1 and J usage is TRBJ2-7, with D possibly being TRBD2 (6 bases). V was pared by 5 bases and J by 3 bases, with 11 bases between. The CDR3 loop spans 12 amino acids. The V gene's germline CDR1 is DFQATT and CDR2 SNEGSKA (reference sequence). The CDR3 is CSAHGSYYEQYF. Written as DNA, the CDR3 is TGCAGTGCTCACGGGAGCTACTACGAGCAGTACTTC.

The sample holds many counts of this clonotype. The chain combines TRBV13 with TRBJ2-7, with 9 bases identical to TRBD2. Trimming removed 5 bases from V and 4 bases from J; junction bases left unmatched: 9. This CDR3 region has 15 residues. The germline V gene encodes CDR1 PRHDT and CDR2 FYEKMQ (reference sequence). The CDR3 DNA reads as TGTGCCAGCAGCCACACCGAGCGGGGGGATTACGAGCAGTACTTC. Translated, it gives CASSHTERGDYEQYF.

V usage is TRBV6-5 and J usage is TRBJ1-2, with D tentatively TRBD1 (5 bases). V lost 10 bases to trimming and J lost 6 bases, with 15 bases between them. CDR1 is MNHEY, CDR2 SVGAGI, per germline. The CDR3 is 12 amino acids. Written as DNA, the CDR3 is TGTGCCACCGGGGGGGATTTCGATGGCTACACCTTC. The encoded protein is CATGGDFDGYTF.

This clonotype has just a few counts. The V and J genes are TRBV7-9 and TRBJ1-2, with unresolved D. The germline V and J ends were trimmed by 1 base and 0 bases, with 15 bases remaining between them. The CDR3 extends over 17 amino acids. Germline loops: CDR1 SEHNR, CDR2 FQNEAQ (reference sequence). This chain's CDR3 is CASSLVRQISPNYGYTF. The DNA for the CDR3 is TGTGCCAGCAGCTTAGTTAGGCAGATCTCCCCTAACTATGGCTACACCTTC.

In the case of this clonotype: The junction departs from the called germline gene at one end, perhaps through a read error. The chain has TRBV7-2 and TRBJ2-3; D not resolved. Germline CDR1 is SGHTA and CDR2 is FQGNSA. The CDR3 runs 16 residues. CDR3 region: CVSSQYRSSSTDTQYF. CDR3 nucleotides: TGTGTCAGCAGCCAGTATCGCAGCTCAAGCACAGATACGCAGTATTTT.

In its sample, this clonotype was seen a few times. The V gene is TRBV18, the J gene TRBJ2-1, with a weak D call TRBD1 (6 bases). The CDR3 extends over 15 amino acids. V lost 3 bases and J 4 bases, leaving 13 bases between the germline ends. CDR1 and CDR2 from the germline V gene are KGHSH and LQKENI. This CDR3 is CASSPAGTNYNEQFF. The CDR3 DNA reads as TGTGCCAGCTCACCGGCCGGGACAAATTACAATGAGCAGTTCTTC.

This clonotype has more than one count but fewer than ten. This chain joins TRBV10-3 and TRBJ1-2; D is perhaps TRBD1 (5 bases). V was cut by 7 bases and J by 4 bases, with 10 bases left in between. The CDR3 extends over 12 amino acids. The germline V gene encodes CDR1 ENHRY and CDR2 SYGVKD. The CDR3 DNA reads TGTGCCATCACAGGGTCCCGCTATGGCTACACCTTC. This codes for CAITGSRYGYTF.

This clonotype occurred a few times. This chain joins TRBV9 and TRBJ2-3, with D perhaps TRBD1 or TRBD2 (6 bases each). Between the trimmed V and J ends, which lost 1 base and 5 bases, there was a span of 20 bases. Germline V gene data show CDR1 as SGDLS and CDR2 as YYNGEE. There are 17 residues in the CDR3. CDR3 sequence reads: CASSVSAPRGQGDTQYF. In DNA form, the CDR3 reads TGTGCCAGCAGCGTATCAGCCCCCCGGGGGCAGGGAGATACGCAGTATTTT.

The V and J genes are TRBV5-1 and TRBJ2-2; D possibly uses TRBD1 or TRBD2 (6 bases each). Germline CDR1 and CDR2: SGHRS and YFSETQ. There are 14 residues in the CDR3. Trimming left V 4 bases short and J 7 bases short, with 14 bases between. CDR3 loop: CASSPGGLGGELFF. The CDR3 region has the DNA TGCGCCAGCAGCCCTGGGGGGCTAGGCGGGGAGCTGTTTTTT. Complete variable domain (other parts from reference TRBV5-1 and TRBJ2-2): KAGVTQTPRYLIKTRGQQVTLSCSPISGHRSVSWYQQTPGQGLQFLFEYFSETQRNKGNFPGRFSGRQFSNSRSEMNVSTLELGDSALYLCASSPGGLGGELFFGEGSRLTVL.

V and J are TRBV18 and TRBJ1-1; the D is unclear. Germline CDR1 and CDR2: KGHSH and LQKENI. The CDR3 length is 13 residues. Trimming removed 2 bases from V and 6 bases from J, with 10 bases in between. The CDR3 nucleotides read TGTGCCAGCTCACCAAATGGGGTCGCTGAAGCTTTCTTT. Its protein product is CASSPNGVAEAFF.

V gene TRBV4-1 combines with J gene TRBJ1-6; perhaps TRBD1 as D (5 bases). Germline CDR1 and CDR2: MGHRA and YSYEKL. V was shortened by 1 base and J by 7 bases, with 17 bases between the two germline ends. This CDR3 contains 17 residues. In nucleotides, the CDR3 is TGCGCCAGCAGCCAAGTAGCCCCGCGACAGAGAAATTCACCCCTCCACTTT. Residues: CASSQVAPRQRNSPLHF.

This clonotype was observed a few times. In this CDR3 the conserved last residue, phenylalanine or tryptophan, is missing, so a read error is likely. The DNA is left out, because the CDR3 cannot be placed on it with certainty; the CDR3 is given as TCRdb lists it. The V gene is TRBV6-6, the J gene TRBJ1-1. The germline V gene has CDR1 MNHNY and CDR2 SVGAGI (reference sequence). Counting both end residues, the CDR3 totals 11 amino acids. This CDR3 is CASKVHGSFKV.

The chain links TRBV6-5 to TRBJ1-1; D perhaps matches TRBD1 (6 bases). V lost 6 bases and J 5 bases, leaving 16 bases between the germline ends. There are 14 residues in the CDR3. Germline V lookup: CDR1 MNHEY, CDR2 SVGAGI. CDR3 nucleotide sequence: TGTGCCAGCAGCGGCGCGTGGGGGCGGACTGAAGCTTTCTTT. This encodes CASSGAWGRTEAFF.

This clonotype was seen a handful of times. The chain combines TRBV11-2 with TRBJ2-3, with D uncertain. This CDR3 is built from 13 residues. Trimming cost V 5 bases and J 4 bases, with 10 bases left between them. Germline V gene data show CDR1 as SGHAT and CDR2 as FQNNGV. The CDR3: CASSPDPSDTQYF. CDR3 DNA sequence: TGTGCCAGCAGCCCGGACCCCTCAGATACGCAGTATTTT.

This clonotype was seen ten or more times. This chain joins TRBV7-6 and TRBJ2-3; D not certain. The CDR3 extends over 13 amino acids. Trimming removed 5 bases from V and 0 bases from J, with 6 bases in between. The germline gives CDR1 SGHVS, CDR2 FNYEAQ. CDR3 nucleotides: TGTGCCAGCAGCCTCGCTAGCACAGATACGCAGTATTTT. Residues: CASSLASTDTQYF.

This clonotype turned up a few times. The CDR3: CSASPLAGGLYEQYF. The CDR3 coding sequence is TGCAGTGCTAGCCCACTAGCGGGGGGACTCTACGAGCAGTACTTC. The rearrangement joins TRBV20-1 to TRBJ2-7, with 12 positions matching TRBD2. The ends lost 3 bases at V and 3 bases at J; junction bases unmatched: 6. The CDR3 has 15 amino acids. Germline-derived CDR1 and CDR2 are DFQATT and SNEGSKA (reference sequence).

The chain joins TRBV4-2 to TRBJ1-3, with D possibly TRBD1 on 6 matching bases. V lost 0 bases and J lost 7, with 13 bases in between. The germline gives CDR1 LGHNA, CDR2 YNFKEQ. The CDR3 runs 15 residues. The CDR3 DNA reads TGTGCCAGCAGCCAAGAGAGCGGGGGCGCTAACACCATATATTTT. It yields the protein CASSQESGGANTIYF.

This clonotype showed up just a few times. The chain recombines TRBV7-8 with TRBJ2-1; 7 positions agree with TRBD1. CDR1 is SGHVS, CDR2 FQNEAQ, per germline. V dropped 4 bases and J dropped 0; count of bases not matched to a gene: 6. The CDR3 length is 16 residues. This CDR3 is CASSSVGQDSYNEQFF. The CDR3 DNA reads as TGTGCCAGCAGCTCGGTAGGACAGGACTCCTACAATGAGCAGTTCTTC.

This clonotype was observed many times. The V call is TRBV11-2, the J call TRBJ1-1; D not certain. Trimming pared 1 base from V and 5 bases from J, leaving 23 bases between. Germline-derived CDR1 and CDR2 are SGHAT and FQNNGV. The CDR3 is made up of 18 amino acids. CDR3 coding DNA: TGTGCCAGCAGCTTAGCCCGGCAGGAGGATCAGAAGAGGACTGAAGCTTTCTTT. Translation gives CASSLARQEDQKRTEAFF.

This CDR3 is CASSVGDYEQYF. CDR3 nucleotide sequence: TGTGCCAGCAGCGTAGGGGACTACGAGCAGTACTTC. The chain is built from TRBV9 and TRBJ2-7; D unresolved. Trimming shortened V by 0 bases and J by 3 bases, and 4 bases separated the two germline ends. Germline V gene data show CDR1 as SGDLS and CDR2 as YYNGEE. The CDR3 runs 12 residues.

The sample holds many counts of this clonotype. The chain is built from TRBV24-1 and TRBJ2-5; D is unresolved. Germline V gene data show CDR1 as KGHDR and CDR2 as SFDVKD. This CDR3 is built from 14 residues. V lost 6 bases and J lost 5, with 15 bases in between. CDR3 amino acids: CATSTYTAVETQYF. The DNA of the CDR3 is TGTGCCACCAGTACCTATACCGCAGTCGAGACCCAGTACTTC.

This clonotype was detected ten times or more. The rearrangement joins TRBV27 to TRBJ2-7; D remains ambiguous. The germline V gene encodes CDR1 MNHEY and CDR2 SMNVEV (reference sequence). The length of the CDR3 is 15 residues. V was cut by 3 bases and J by 0 bases, with 12 bases left in between. CDR3 protein: CASSFHGPPSYEQYF. DNA of the CDR3: TGTGCCAGCAGTTTCCACGGGCCCCCCTCCTACGAGCAGTACTTC.

The chain couples TRBV6-2 or TRBV6-3 to TRBJ2-2; 8 nucleotides agree with TRBD2. The CDR3 is 14 residues long. Germline CDR1 reads MNHEY; CDR2 reads SVGEGT. Germline trimming cut 5 bases from V and 5 bases from J; bases unmatched to any gene: 4. CDR3 sequence: CASSPGGATGELFF. The CDR3 DNA sequence: TGTGCCAGCAGTCCCGGGGGGGCTACCGGGGAGCTGTTTTTT.

This chain uses TRBV6-2 or TRBV6-3 with TRBJ2-1; tentative D call: TRBD1 (5 bases). This CDR3 has 12 amino acids. In germline, CDR1 is MNHEY, CDR2 SVGEGT. Between the trimmed V and J ends, which lost 6 bases and 8 bases, there was a span of 11 bases. The CDR3 loop is CASSSLGDEQFF. The CDR3 DNA reads TGTGCCAGCAGCTCATTAGGGGATGAGCAGTTCTTC.

This clonotype was seen at least ten times. The rearrangement joins TRBV6-4 to TRBJ1-5; no definite D call. Germline assignment: CDR1 MRHNA and CDR2 SNTAGT. CDR3 length equals 14 residues. Trimming shortened V by 8 bases and J by 4 bases, and 15 bases separated the two germline ends. The CDR3 region has the DNA TGTGCCAGCCCCGAAGCGCAGGAGAATCAGCCCCAGCATTTT. Translating gives CASPEAQENQPQHF.

The V gene is TRBV28, the J gene TRBJ1-1; TRBD1 matches 7 bases. V was pared by 2 bases and J by 14 bases, with 11 bases of the junction left unmatched. Per the germline V gene, CDR1 is MDHEN and CDR2 is SYDVKM. This CDR3 region has 13 residues. The CDR3 sequence is CASSLRQGVITFF. The CDR3 DNA follows: TGTGCCAGCAGTTTAAGACAGGGAGTGATAACATTCTTT.

V usage is TRBV28 and J usage is TRBJ1-5; possible D gene TRBD1, 5 bases. Trimming shortened V by 4 bases and J by 2 bases, and 12 bases separated the two germline ends. The CDR3 length is 15 residues. Looked up from germline, CDR1 is MDHEN and CDR2 is SYDVKM. The CDR3 spells CASSSPQGGNQPQHF. In nucleotides, the CDR3 is TGTGCCAGCAGTTCCCCGCAGGGTGGCAATCAGCCCCAGCATTTT.

V is TRBV29-1 and J is TRBJ2-3; D ambiguous. V gave up 3 bases and J gave up 4 bases, with 5 bases separating them. This CDR3 is 11 amino acids long. Per germline, CDR1 SQVTM and CDR2 ANQGSEA. The CDR3 region has the DNA TGCAGCGTTGATACAGCAGATACGCAGTATTTT. Residues: CSVDTADTQYF.